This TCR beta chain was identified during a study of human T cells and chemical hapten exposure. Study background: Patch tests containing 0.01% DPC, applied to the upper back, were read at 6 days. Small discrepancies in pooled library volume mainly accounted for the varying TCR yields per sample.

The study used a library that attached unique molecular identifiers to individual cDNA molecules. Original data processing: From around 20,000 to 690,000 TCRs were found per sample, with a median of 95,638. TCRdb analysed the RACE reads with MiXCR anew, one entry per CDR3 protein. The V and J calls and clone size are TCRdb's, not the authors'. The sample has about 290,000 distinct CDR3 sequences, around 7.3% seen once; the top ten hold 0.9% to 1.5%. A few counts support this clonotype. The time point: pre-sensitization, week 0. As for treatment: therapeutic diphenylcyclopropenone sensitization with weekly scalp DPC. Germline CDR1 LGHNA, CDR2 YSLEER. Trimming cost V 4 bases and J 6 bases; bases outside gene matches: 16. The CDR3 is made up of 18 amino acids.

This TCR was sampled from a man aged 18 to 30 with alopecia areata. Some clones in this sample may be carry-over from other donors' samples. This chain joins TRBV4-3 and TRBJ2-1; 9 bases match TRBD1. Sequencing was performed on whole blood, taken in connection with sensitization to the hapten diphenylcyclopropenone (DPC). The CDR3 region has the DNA TGCGCCAGCAGCCTCCGCTCCCCGGGACAGGGTGTGGGCAATGAGCAGTTCTTC. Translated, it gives CASSLRSPGQGVGNEQFF.